The clone carrying this TCR beta chain was counted ten times or more. CDR3 length equals 13 residues. With 5 bases removed from V and 4 bases from J, the gap between germline ends came to 12 bases. Germline V lookup: CDR1 DFQATT, CDR2 SNEGSKA (reference sequence). Authors of the study amplified TCR beta CDR3 regions from RNA transcripts. A first-round RT-PCR of the TCR CDR3 used the HTBI primer set. TCRdb passed the multiplex PCR reads through MiXCR, listing each CDR3 protein once. Here the sample spans 400,000 to 600,000 distinct CDR3 sequences, more than 20% being singletons. The sample is drawn from a study of T cells in Graves' hyperthyroidism and ophthalmopathy. Study in general: Peripheral blood sampling occurred at initial diagnosis, before any treatment.

Input material: blood. The sequence was obtained from a man in his late teens or twenties with Graves' hyperthyroidism. The chain links TRBV20-1 to TRBJ1-5; D unresolved. CDR3 region: CSAVREKNQPQHF. CDR3 in DNA: TGCAGTGCTGTTAGAGAAAAGAATCAGCCCCAGCATTTT.